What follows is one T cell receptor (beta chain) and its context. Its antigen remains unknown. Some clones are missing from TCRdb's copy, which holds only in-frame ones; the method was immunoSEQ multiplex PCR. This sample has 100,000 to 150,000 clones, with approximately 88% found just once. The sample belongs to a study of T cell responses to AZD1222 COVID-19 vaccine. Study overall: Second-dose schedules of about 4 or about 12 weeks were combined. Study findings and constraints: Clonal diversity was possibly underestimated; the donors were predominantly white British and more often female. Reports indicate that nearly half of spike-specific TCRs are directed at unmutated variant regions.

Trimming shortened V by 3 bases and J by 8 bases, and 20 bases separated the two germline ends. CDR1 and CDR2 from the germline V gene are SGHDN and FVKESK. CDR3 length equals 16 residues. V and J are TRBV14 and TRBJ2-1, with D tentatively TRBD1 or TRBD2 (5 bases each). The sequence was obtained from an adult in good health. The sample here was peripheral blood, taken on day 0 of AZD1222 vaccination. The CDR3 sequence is CASSHGPGPRADEQFF. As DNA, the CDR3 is TGTGCCAGCAGCCACGGACCGGGACCCAGAGCTGATGAGCAGTTCTTC.